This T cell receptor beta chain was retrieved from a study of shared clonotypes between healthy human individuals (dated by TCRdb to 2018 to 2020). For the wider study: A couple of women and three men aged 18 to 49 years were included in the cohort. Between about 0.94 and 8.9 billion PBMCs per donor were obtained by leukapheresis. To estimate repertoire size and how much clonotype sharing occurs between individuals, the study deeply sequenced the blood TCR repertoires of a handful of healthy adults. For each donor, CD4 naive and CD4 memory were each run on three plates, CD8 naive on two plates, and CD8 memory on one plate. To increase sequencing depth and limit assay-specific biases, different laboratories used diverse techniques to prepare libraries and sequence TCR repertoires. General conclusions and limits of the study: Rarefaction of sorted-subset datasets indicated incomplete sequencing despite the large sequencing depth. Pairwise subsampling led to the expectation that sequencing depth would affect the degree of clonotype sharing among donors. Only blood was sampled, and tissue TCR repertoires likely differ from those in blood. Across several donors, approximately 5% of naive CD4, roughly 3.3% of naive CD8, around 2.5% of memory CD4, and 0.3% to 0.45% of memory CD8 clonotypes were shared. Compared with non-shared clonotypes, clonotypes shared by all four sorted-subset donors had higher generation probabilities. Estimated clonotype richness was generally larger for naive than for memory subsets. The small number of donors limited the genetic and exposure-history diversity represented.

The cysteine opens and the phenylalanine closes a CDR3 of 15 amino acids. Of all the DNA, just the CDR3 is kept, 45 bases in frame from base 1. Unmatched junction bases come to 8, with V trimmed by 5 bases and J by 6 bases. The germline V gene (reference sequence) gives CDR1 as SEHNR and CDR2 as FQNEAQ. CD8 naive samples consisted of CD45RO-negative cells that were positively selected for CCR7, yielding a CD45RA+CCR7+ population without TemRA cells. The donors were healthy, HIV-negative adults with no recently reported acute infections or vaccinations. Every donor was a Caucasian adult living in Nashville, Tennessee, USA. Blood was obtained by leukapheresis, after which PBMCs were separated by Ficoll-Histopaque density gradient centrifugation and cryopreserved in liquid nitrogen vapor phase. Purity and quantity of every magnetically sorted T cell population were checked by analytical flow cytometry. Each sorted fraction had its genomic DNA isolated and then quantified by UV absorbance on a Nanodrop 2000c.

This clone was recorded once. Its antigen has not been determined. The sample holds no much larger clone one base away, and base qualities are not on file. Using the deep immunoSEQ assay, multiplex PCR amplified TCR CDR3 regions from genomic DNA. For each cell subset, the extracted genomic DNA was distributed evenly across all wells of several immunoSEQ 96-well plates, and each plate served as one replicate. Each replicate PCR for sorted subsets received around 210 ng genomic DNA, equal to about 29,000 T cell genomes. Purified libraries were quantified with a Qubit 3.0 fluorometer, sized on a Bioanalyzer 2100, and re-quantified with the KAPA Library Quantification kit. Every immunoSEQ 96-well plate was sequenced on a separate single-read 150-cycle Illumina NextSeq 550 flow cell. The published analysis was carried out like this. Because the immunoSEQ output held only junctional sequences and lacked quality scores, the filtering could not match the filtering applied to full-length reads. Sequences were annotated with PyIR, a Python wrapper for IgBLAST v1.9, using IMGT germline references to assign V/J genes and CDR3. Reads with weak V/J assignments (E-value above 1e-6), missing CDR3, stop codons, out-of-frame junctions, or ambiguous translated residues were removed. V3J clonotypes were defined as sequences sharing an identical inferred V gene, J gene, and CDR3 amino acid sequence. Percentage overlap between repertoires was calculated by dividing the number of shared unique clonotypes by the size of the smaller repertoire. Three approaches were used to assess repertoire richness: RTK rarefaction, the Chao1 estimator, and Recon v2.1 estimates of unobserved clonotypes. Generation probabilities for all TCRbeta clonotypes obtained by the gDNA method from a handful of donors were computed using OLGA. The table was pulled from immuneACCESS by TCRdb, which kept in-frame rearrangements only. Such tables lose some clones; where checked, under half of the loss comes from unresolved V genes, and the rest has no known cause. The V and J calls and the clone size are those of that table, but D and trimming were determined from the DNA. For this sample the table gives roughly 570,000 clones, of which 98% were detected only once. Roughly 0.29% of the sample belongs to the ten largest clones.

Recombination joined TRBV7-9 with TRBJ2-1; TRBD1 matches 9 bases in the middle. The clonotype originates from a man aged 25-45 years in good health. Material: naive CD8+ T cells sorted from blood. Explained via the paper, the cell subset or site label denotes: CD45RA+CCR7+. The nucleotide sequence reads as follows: TGTGCCAGCAGCCAGAGGGACAGGGAGCGCAATGAGCAGTTCTTC. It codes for CASSQRDRERNEQFF. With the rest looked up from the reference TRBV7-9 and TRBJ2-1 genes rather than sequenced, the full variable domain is DTGVSQNPRHKITKRGQNVTFRCDPISEHNRLYWYRQTLGQGPEFLTYFQNEAQLEKSRLLSDRFSAERPKGSFSTLEIQRTEQGDSAMYLCASSQRDRERNEQFFGPGTRLTVL.